This T cell receptor beta chain was recorded in a study of regulatory T cells in long-lasting Graves disease. The authors built TCR beta libraries using iRepertoire HTBI primers and Arm-PCR of CDR3 regions. MiXCR was run by TCRdb on the multiplex PCR reads, yielding one entry per CDR3 protein. Here the sample spans a few hundred thousand distinct CDR3 sequences, 23% being singletons. Time point given: persistent/refractory GD, antithyroid drugs over 5 years with positive TRAb. The TCR library used RNA extracted from PBMCs. Patients hailed from an endocrinology department in Xi'an, China. This clonotype was observed many times. The material sequenced was peripheral blood mononuclear cells (PBMCs), taken when the disease was refractory, from a patient treated with antithyroid drugs. The source is a female donor with Graves disease.

In DNA, the CDR3 is TGTGCCAGCAGCTCCTCTTCGGGGACTGAAGCTTTCTTT. Protein product: CASSSSSGTEAFF. The V gene is TRBV7-3, the J gene TRBJ1-1, with D unclear. Germline CDR1 SGHTA, CDR2 FQGTGA. The CDR3 length is 13 residues. The germline V and J ends were trimmed by 4 bases and 5 bases, with 11 bases remaining between them.